This TCR beta chain was identified in a study of cytomegalovirus exposure and HLA in healthy donors. Overall study results and limits: When a later analysis compared HLA-associated TCR beta chains with equally common others, the HLA-associated chains turned out to be more clonally expanded and to have lower generation probabilities.

Regarding this clone: No antigen is known for it.

Vbeta (60) and Jbeta (13) primers were used in the PCR. Data came from immunoSEQ multiplex PCR; TCRdb stores just in-frame clones and leaves some out. The table lists about 130,000 clones, around 77% of them singletons. At the time of sampling, donors were nominally healthy, though unrecorded immune exposures were likely. The sequence derives from a man aged 30 to 45 in good health and CMV-seronegative. The specimen was PBMCs.

In nucleotides, the CDR3 is TGTGCCAGCAGCTTAACGAGGGAAGGGTATGGCTACACCTTC. Amino acid sequence: CASSLTREGYGYTF. The chain employs TRBV7-9 and TRBJ1-2; D unclear. Germline loops: CDR1 SEHNR, CDR2 FQNEAQ (reference sequence). There are 14 residues in the CDR3. Deletions cut 2 bases from V and 5 bases from J, with 12 bases between.